What follows are 8 T cell receptor beta chains derived from one specimen sequenced in a study of shared clonotypes between healthy human individuals. Sequencing used immunoSEQ multiplex PCR; TCRdb keeps in-frame clones, though not all of them. This sample carries 2 million to 2.5 million clones, about 95% of them seen once, and the ten largest clones take roughly 0.13%. The sample comprised naive CD4+ T cells sorted from blood. Subset given: CD45RA+ positively selected. Receptors originate from a man in his late teens or twenties in good health.

A note on this clone: The same CDR3 is also encoded by other DNA sequences in this sample. The V and J genes are TRBV11-2 and TRBJ2-7, with a weak D call TRBD1 (6 bases). The CDR3 runs 16 residues. V was trimmed by 4 bases and J by 0 bases, leaving 16 bases between them. Germline CDR1 is SGHAT and CDR2 is FQNNGV. The CDR3 region has the DNA TGTGCCAGCAGCTCCGGCCCGGGACAATCCTCCTACGAGCAGTACTTC. It codes for CASSSGPGQSSYEQYF.

This chain joins TRBV5-1 and TRBJ2-2, with D perhaps TRBD1 or TRBD2 (5 bases each). The germline gives CDR1 SGHRS, CDR2 YFSETQ. V was cut by 4 bases and J by 5 bases, with 9 bases left in between. The CDR3 has 13 amino acids. As DNA, the CDR3 is TGCGCCAGCAGCGTCTGGGGGACCGGGGAGCTGTTTTTT. Its protein product is CASSVWGTGELFF.

The gene calls are TRBV5-1 and TRBJ2-7; D is perhaps TRBD2 (5 bases). Trimming cost V 3 bases and J 5 bases, with 18 bases left between them. The germline V gene has CDR1 SGHRS and CDR2 YFSETQ. This CDR3 is built from 15 residues. The CDR3 region is CASSSGFVGGHEQYF. CDR3 DNA sequence: TGCGCCAGCAGCTCGGGATTTGTGGGTGGCCACGAGCAGTACTTC.

The rearrangement links TRBV11-3 to TRBJ2-5, with D tentatively TRBD1 or TRBD2 (5 bases each). Trimming took 3 bases from V and 5 from J, leaving 7 bases between them. Germline V gene sequence: CDR1 SGHNT, CDR2 YENEEA. The length of the CDR3 is 12 residues. CDR3 bases: TGTGCCAGCAGCTTCAGGGAGGAGACCCAGTACTTC. This gives the protein CASSFREETQYF.

The chain links TRBV6-1 to TRBJ1-2, with 12 positions matching TRBD1. The CDR3 totals 19 residues. Germline lookup yields CDR1 MNHNS and CDR2 SASEGT. V lost 2 bases, J lost 2 bases, and 12 bases stayed unmatched. This CDR3 is CASSESFGTGGYINYGYTF. In nucleotides, the CDR3 is TGTGCCAGCAGTGAAAGTTTCGGGACAGGGGGCTATATAAACTATGGCTACACCTTC.

The V call is TRBV7-2, the J call TRBJ1-5; D gene ambiguous. The V end lost 1 base, the J end lost 6 bases, and 10 bases lay between the germline ends. The CDR3 has 14 amino acids. The germline gives CDR1 SGHTA, CDR2 FQGNSA. This chain's CDR3 is CASSLDGVGQPQHF. The CDR3 DNA is TGTGCCAGCAGCTTAGATGGGGTTGGTCAGCCCCAGCATTTT. Full variable domain (outside the CDR3, taken from reference TRBV7-2 and TRBJ1-5): GAGVSQSPSNKVTEKGKDVELRCDPISGHTALYWYRQSLGQGLEFLIYFQGNSAPDKSGLPSDRFSAERTGGSVSTLTIQRTQQEDSAVYLCASSLDGVGQPQHFGDGTRLSIL.

V gene TRBV6-5 combines with J gene TRBJ1-1, with D perhaps TRBD1 (5 bases). This CDR3 contains 13 residues. The germline V and J ends were trimmed by 9 bases and 5 bases, with 16 bases remaining between them. Germline CDR1 and CDR2: MNHEY and SVGAGI. The CDR3 bases are TGTGCCAGTTGGAGGGGTTTAGGGACTGAAGCTTTCTTT. Translation gives CASWRGLGTEAFF.

In its sample, this clone was seen once. The chain joins TRBV5-1 to TRBJ2-5; TRBD2 agrees at 12 bases. Trimming at V came to 4 bases and at J to 2 bases, leaving 6 bases not matched to a gene. The CDR3 runs 16 residues. Germline V gene lookup returns CDR1 SGHRS and CDR2 YFSETQ. In DNA form, the CDR3 reads TGCGCCAGCAGCCTAACTAGCGGGGGGATTCAAGAGACCCAGTACTTC. Translated, it gives CASSLTSGGIQETQYF.